These 3 T cell receptor beta chains share one sample of origin, sequenced in a study of cytomegalovirus exposure and HLA in healthy donors. PCR used 60 Vbeta primers and 13 Jbeta primers. Clones were read by immunoSEQ multiplex PCR, and TCRdb kept only the in-frame ones, dropping some. The sample shows 150,000 to 250,000 clones, 75% to 85% of them seen only once. Sequenced sample: PBMCs. The source is a girl aged 10 to 17 in good health and CMV-seropositive.

The rearrangement uses TRBV9 and TRBJ1-1, with a tentative D call TRBD1 (6 bases). The germline V gene encodes CDR1 SGDLS and CDR2 YYNGEE. The CDR3 extends over 15 amino acids. Between the trimmed V and J ends, which lost 2 bases and 2 bases, there was a span of 13 bases. The chain's CDR3 is CASSVTGTPNTEAFF. CDR3 sequence (DNA): TGTGCCAGCAGCGTTACCGGGACACCTAACACTGAAGCTTTCTTT.

V gene TRBV6-5 combines with J gene TRBJ1-1, with TRBD1 as a possible D gene (6 bases). This CDR3 is built from 15 residues. V was clipped by 6 bases and J by 5 bases, with 19 bases between them. Germline assignment: CDR1 MNHEY and CDR2 SVGAGI. The CDR3 sequence: CASSSPTGGKTEAFF. In nucleotides, the CDR3 is TGTGCCAGCAGCTCGCCGACAGGTGGGAAGACTGAAGCTTTCTTT.

The V call is TRBV7-9, the J call TRBJ1-3; D gene uncertain. The length of the CDR3 is 14 residues. V lost 1 base and J lost 0, with 4 bases in between. Germline values: CDR1 SEHNR, CDR2 FQNEAQ (reference sequence). CDR3: CASSLGSSGNTIYF. The CDR3 DNA is TGTGCCAGCAGCTTAGGGAGCTCTGGAAACACCATATATTTT.